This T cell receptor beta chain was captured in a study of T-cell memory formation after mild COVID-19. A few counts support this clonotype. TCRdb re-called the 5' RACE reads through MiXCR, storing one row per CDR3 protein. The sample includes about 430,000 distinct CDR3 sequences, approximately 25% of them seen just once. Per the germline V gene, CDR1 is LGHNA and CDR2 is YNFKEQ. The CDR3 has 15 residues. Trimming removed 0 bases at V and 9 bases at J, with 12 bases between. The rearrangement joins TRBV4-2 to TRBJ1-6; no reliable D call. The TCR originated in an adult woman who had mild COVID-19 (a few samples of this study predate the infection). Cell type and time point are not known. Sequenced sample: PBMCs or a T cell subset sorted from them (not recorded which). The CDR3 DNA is TGTGCCAGCAGCCAAGATTACCGTGGCAGTTCACCCCTCCACTTT. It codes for CASSQDYRGSSPLHF.